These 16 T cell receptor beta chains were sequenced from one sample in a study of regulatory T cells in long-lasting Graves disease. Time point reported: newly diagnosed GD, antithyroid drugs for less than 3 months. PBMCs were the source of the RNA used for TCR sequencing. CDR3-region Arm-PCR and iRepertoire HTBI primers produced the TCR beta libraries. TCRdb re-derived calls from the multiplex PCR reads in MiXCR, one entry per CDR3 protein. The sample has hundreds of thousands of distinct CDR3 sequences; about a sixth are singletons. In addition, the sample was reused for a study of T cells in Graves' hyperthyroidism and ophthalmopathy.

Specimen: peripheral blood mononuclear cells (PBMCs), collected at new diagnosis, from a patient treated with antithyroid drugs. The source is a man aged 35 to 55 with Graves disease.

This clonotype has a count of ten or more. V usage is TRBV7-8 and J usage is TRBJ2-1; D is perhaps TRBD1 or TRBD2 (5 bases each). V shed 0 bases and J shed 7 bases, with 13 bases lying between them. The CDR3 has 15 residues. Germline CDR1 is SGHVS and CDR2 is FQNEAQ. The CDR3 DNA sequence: TGTGCCAGCAGCTTAGCCGGGGCGCCAGGGAATGAGCAGTTCTTC. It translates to CASSLAGAPGNEQFF.

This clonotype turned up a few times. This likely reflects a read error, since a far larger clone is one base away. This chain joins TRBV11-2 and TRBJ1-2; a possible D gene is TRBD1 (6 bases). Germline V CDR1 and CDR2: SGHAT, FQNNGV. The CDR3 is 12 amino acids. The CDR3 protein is CASSSDSYGYAF. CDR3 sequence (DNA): TGTGCCAGCAGCTCGGACAGCTATGGCTACGCCTTC. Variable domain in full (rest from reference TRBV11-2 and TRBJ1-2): EAGVAQSPRYKIIEKRQSVAFWCNPISGHATLYWYQQILGQGPKLLIQFQNNGVVDDSQLPKDRFSAERLKGVDSTLKIQPAKLEDSAVYLCASSSDSYGYAFGSGTRLTVV.

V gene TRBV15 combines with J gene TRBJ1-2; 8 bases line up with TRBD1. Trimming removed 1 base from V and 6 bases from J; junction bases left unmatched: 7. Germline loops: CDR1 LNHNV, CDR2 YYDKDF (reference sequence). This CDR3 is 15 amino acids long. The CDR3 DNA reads TGTGCCACCAGCAGAGCTCGGACAGGGTCTCATGGCTACACCTTC. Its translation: CATSRARTGSHGYTF.

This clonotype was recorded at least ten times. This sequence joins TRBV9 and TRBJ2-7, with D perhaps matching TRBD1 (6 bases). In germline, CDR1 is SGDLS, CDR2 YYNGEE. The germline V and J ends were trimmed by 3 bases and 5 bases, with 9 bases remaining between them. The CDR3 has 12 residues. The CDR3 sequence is CASSGGTNEQYF. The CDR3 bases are TGTGCCAGCAGCGGGGGGACAAACGAGCAGTACTTC.

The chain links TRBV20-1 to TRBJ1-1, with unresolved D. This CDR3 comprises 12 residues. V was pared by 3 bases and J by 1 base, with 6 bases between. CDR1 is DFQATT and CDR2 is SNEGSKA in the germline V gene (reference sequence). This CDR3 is CSASTGNTEAFF. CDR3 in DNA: TGCAGTGCTAGTACTGGGAACACTGAAGCTTTCTTT.

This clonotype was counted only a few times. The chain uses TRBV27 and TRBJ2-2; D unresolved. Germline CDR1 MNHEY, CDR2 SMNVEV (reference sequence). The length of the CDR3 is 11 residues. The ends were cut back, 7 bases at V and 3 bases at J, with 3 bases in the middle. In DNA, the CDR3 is TGTGCCAGCACGCACACCGGGGAGCTGTTTTTT. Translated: CASTHTGELFF.

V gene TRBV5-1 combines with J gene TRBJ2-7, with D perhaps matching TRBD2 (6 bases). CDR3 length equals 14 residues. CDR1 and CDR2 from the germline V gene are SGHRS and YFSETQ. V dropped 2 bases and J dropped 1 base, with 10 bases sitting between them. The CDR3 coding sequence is TGCGCCAGCAGCTTTCCGGGGGTGTCCTACGAGCAGTACTTC. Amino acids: CASSFPGVSYEQYF.

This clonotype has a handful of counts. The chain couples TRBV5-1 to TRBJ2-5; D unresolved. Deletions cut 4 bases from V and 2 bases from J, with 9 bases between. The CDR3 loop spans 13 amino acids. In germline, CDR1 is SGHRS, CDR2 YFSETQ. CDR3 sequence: CASSTGVQETQYF. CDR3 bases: TGCGCCAGCAGCACCGGCGTACAAGAGACCCAGTACTTC.

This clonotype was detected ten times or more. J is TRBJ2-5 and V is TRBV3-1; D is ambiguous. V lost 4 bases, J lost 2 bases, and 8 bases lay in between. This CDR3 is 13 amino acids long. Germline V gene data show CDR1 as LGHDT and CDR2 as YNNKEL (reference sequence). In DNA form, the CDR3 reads TGTGCCAGCAGCCCTTTGGGGCAAGAGACCCAGTACTTC. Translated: CASSPLGQETQYF.

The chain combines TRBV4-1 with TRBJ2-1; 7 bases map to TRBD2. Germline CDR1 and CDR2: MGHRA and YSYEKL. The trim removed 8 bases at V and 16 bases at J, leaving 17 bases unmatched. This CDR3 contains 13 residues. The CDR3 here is CASRGLAAPVFFF. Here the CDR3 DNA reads TGCGCCAGCCGGGGTCTAGCGGCACCCGTCTTTTTCTTC.

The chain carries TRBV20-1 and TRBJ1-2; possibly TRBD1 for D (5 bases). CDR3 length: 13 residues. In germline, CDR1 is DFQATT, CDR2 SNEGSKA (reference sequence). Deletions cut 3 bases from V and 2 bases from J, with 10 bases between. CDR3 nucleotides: TGCAGTGCTAGGGAGCGGGGGAACTATGGCTACACCTTC. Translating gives CSARERGNYGYTF.

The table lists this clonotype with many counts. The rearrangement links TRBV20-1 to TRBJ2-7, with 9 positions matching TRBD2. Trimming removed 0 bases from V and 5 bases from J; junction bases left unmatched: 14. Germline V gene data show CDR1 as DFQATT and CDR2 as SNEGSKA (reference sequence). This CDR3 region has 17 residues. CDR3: CSARDPGLAFGGNEQYF. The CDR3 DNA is TGCAGTGCTAGAGATCCGGGACTAGCCTTCGGAGGAAACGAGCAGTACTTC.

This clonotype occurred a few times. DNA of the CDR3: TGTGCCATCAGTGGTGCGCCCTTCGAGACCCAGTACTTC. It specifies CAISGAPFETQYF. The rearrangement joins TRBV10-3 to TRBJ2-5, with D hard to call. The germline CDR1 and CDR2 sequences are ENHRY and SYGVKD. Trimming cost V 4 bases and J 5 bases, with 11 bases left between them. The CDR3 has 13 residues.

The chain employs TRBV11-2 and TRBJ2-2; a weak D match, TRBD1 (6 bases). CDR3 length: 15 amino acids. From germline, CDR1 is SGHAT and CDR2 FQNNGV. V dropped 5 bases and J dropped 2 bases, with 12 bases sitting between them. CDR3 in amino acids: CASSRGRGNTGELFF. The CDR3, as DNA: TGTGCCAGCAGCCGGGGCAGGGGTAACACCGGGGAGCTGTTTTTT.

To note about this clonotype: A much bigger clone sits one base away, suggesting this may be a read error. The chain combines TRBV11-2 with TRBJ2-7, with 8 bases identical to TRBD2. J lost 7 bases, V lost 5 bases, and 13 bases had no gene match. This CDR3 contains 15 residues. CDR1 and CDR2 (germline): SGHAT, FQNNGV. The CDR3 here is CASSAHGGALREQYF. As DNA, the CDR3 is TGTGCCAGCAGCGCTCACGGGGGGGCCCTACGAGAGCAGTACTTC.

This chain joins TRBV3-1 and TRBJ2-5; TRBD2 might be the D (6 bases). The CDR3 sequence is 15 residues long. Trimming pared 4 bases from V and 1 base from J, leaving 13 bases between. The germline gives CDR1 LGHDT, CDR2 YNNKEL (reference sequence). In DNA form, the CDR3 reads TGTGCCAGCAGCCTCCGGAGGGCCAGCCAAGAGACCCAGTACTTC. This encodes CASSLRRASQETQYF.